These 31 T cell receptor beta chains were sequenced from one sample in a study of T cell responses to AZD1222 COVID-19 vaccine. Repertoires were generated with immunoSEQ multiplex PCR, while TCRdb's copy carries only in-frame clones and drops some. The sample includes over 50,000 clones, 65% to 85% of them seen just once. Material: peripheral blood, obtained 28 days after the second AZD1222 dose. The receptors stem from an adult who received the AZD1222 COVID-19 vaccine.

The rearrangement links TRBV6-5 to TRBJ1-2, with TRBD1 as a possible D gene (6 bases). The germline gives CDR1 MNHEY, CDR2 SVGAGI. Trimming cost V 9 bases and J 4 bases, with 21 bases left between them. This CDR3 has 15 amino acids. In nucleotides, the CDR3 is TGTGCCAGTACTACACGGGACAATCTGTTCTATGGCTACACCTTC. Translating gives CASTTRDNLFYGYTF.

In its sample, this clone was seen once. The V and J genes are TRBV5-1 and TRBJ1-6; 8 bases agree with TRBD1. Trimming removed 4 bases from V and 7 bases from J; junction bases left unmatched: 7. The CDR3 is 15 residues long. In germline, CDR1 is SGHRS, CDR2 YFSETQ. CDR3: CASSPGQGKNSPLHF. The CDR3 bases are TGCGCCAGCAGCCCCGGACAGGGAAAGAATTCACCCCTCCACTTT.

J is TRBJ2-7 and V is TRBV5-1; D is possibly TRBD1 (6 bases). This CDR3 region has 16 residues. In germline, CDR1 is SGHRS, CDR2 YFSETQ. V lost 0 bases and J 2 bases, leaving 15 bases between the germline ends. CDR3 sequence reads: CASSLDQTGNTYEQYF. CDR3 DNA sequence: TGCGCCAGCAGCTTGGACCAAACAGGGAACACCTACGAGCAGTACTTC.

The V and J genes are TRBV5-1 and TRBJ1-5; 9 nucleotides line up with TRBD1. This CDR3 has 15 amino acids. V trimming: 4 bases; J trimming: 2 bases; junction bases outside the gene matches: 4. Germline V gene lookup returns CDR1 SGHRS and CDR2 YFSETQ. CDR3 sequence: CASSRTGDGNQPQHF. The CDR3 coding sequence is TGCGCCAGCAGCCGGACAGGGGATGGCAATCAGCCCCAGCATTTT.

In this sample, this clone turned up a few times. The chain has TRBV5-1 and TRBJ2-1; 10 bases agree with TRBD2. The V segment lost 3 bases and the J segment 6 bases; nucleotides outside the gene matches: 9. CDR3 length equals 16 residues. Germline V gene sequence: CDR1 SGHRS, CDR2 YFSETQ. CDR3 residues: CASSSLASGSANEQFF. The CDR3 DNA reads as TGCGCCAGCAGCTCCCTTGCTAGCGGGAGTGCCAATGAGCAGTTCTTC.

This chain uses TRBV4-3 with TRBJ2-2, with a tentative D call TRBD2 (6 bases). With 4 bases removed from V and 4 bases from J, the gap between germline ends came to 13 bases. CDR1 is LGHNA, CDR2 YSLEER, per germline. The length of the CDR3 is 15 residues. The CDR3 DNA follows: TGCGCCAGCAGCCGATCCGGGACTTCCACCGGGGAGCTGTTTTTT. This sequence encodes CASSRSGTSTGELFF.

The V gene is TRBV6-5, the J gene TRBJ1-3, with a tentative D call TRBD1 (6 bases). Trimming took off 7 bases at V and 3 bases at J, with 16 bases between the two ends. The germline gives CDR1 MNHEY, CDR2 SVGAGI. The CDR3 loop spans 15 amino acids. The CDR3 DNA sequence: TGTGCCAGCAAACCGACAGGCTTAGTTGGAAACACCATATATTTT. Residues: CASKPTGLVGNTIYF.

V usage is TRBV7-8 and J usage is TRBJ1-1; D is unresolved. This CDR3 has 14 residues. The germline V gene has CDR1 SGHVS and CDR2 FQNEAQ. Trimming stripped 5 bases from V and 1 base from J, with 11 bases between. The CDR3 is CASSSSVRNTEAFF. The CDR3 region has the DNA TGTGCCAGCAGCAGCTCCGTTAGGAACACTGAAGCTTTCTTT. The variable domain in full, with the rest retrieved from reference TRBV7-8 and TRBJ1-1, is GAGVSQSPRYKVAKRGQDVALRCDPISGHVSLFWYQQALGQGPEFLTYFQNEAQLDKSGLPSDRFFAERPEGSVSTLKIQRTQQEDSAVYLCASSSSVRNTEAFFGQGTRLTVV.

This clone was seen a handful of times. This chain links TRBV9 with TRBJ1-1, with D possibly matching TRBD1 (5 bases). CDR1 and CDR2 from the germline V gene are SGDLS and YYNGEE. V gave up 3 bases and J gave up 5 bases, with 11 bases separating them. This CDR3 region has 13 residues. CDR3 DNA: TGTGCCAGCAGCGCCCATACAGGAACTGAAGCTTTCTTT. This codes for CASSAHTGTEAFF.

The chain recombines TRBV18 with TRBJ2-3; TRBD2 matches at 10 bases. The CDR3 runs to 17 residues. The V gene end was trimmed by 0 bases and the J gene end by 6 bases; junction bases not matched to a gene: 9. The germline V gene encodes CDR1 KGHSH and CDR2 LQKENI. This CDR3 is CASSPPISSGSFDTQYF. The DNA for the CDR3 is TGTGCCAGCTCACCACCGATTTCTAGCGGGAGTTTTGATACGCAGTATTTT. Using reference TRBV18 and TRBJ2-3 for the parts outside the CDR3, the full variable domain is NAGVMQNPRHLVRRRGQEARLRCSPMKGHSHVYWYRQLPEEGLKFMVYLQKENIIDESGMPKERFSAEFPKEGPSILRIQQVVRGDSAAYFCASSPPISSGSFDTQYFGPGTRLTVL.

The genes are TRBV5-1 and TRBJ1-1, with 9 bases matching TRBD1. Germline V gene lookup returns CDR1 SGHRS and CDR2 YFSETQ. The CDR3 is made up of 17 amino acids. Unmatched junction bases numbered 13, after V lost 5 bases and J lost 2 bases. The CDR3 protein is CASRQALTGGANTEAFF. CDR3 coding DNA: TGCGCCAGCAGGCAGGCCCTTACAGGGGGCGCAAACACTGAAGCTTTCTTT.

The chain has TRBV9 and TRBJ1-6; D gene uncertain. CDR3 size: 14 residues. Germline V lookup: CDR1 SGDLS, CDR2 YYNGEE. V was pared by 2 bases and J by 7 bases, with 10 bases between. Written as DNA, the CDR3 is TGTGCCAGCAGCGTCCGAGGTGGGAATTCACCCCTCCACTTT. This encodes CASSVRGGNSPLHF.

The CDR3 is CASSGDRRNQPQHF. The CDR3 DNA reads as TGTGCCAGCAGCGGGGACCGGCGCAATCAGCCCCAGCATTTT. The gene calls are TRBV7-2 and TRBJ1-5, with D possibly matching TRBD1 (5 bases). Per germline, CDR1 SGHTA and CDR2 FQGNSA. The germline V and J ends were trimmed by 5 bases and 2 bases, with 10 bases remaining between them. The CDR3 extends over 14 amino acids.

The genes are TRBV4-3 and TRBJ2-7; D is possibly TRBD2 (5 bases). CDR3 length equals 15 residues. V lost 4 bases to trimming and J lost 0 bases, with 13 bases between them. Germline-derived CDR1 and CDR2 are LGHNA and YSLEER. Here the CDR3 reads CASSPGLSSSYEQYF. CDR3 DNA: TGCGCCAGCAGCCCCGGACTGAGCAGCTCCTACGAGCAGTACTTC.

This clone was observed at least ten times. This chain connects TRBV6-5 to TRBJ1-2; TRBD1 matches 8 bases. The CDR3 extends over 15 amino acids. V trimming: 2 bases; J trimming: 4 bases; junction bases outside the gene matches: 6. The V gene's germline CDR1 is MNHEY and CDR2 SVGAGI. The CDR3 protein is CASSYSGQGPYGYTF. In DNA form, the CDR3 reads TGTGCCAGCAGTTACAGTGGACAGGGTCCCTATGGCTACACCTTC.

This chain connects TRBV5-6 to TRBJ2-4; D is uncertain. V dropped 1 base and J dropped 1 base, with 12 bases sitting between them. This CDR3 spans 16 amino acids. Germline V gives CDR1 SGHDT, CDR2 YYEEEE. CDR3 protein: CASSLRPLLAKNIQYF. The CDR3 nucleotides read TGTGCCAGCAGCTTGCGCCCGCTTTTGGCCAAAAACATTCAGTACTTC.

V and J are TRBV19 and TRBJ1-2; weak D call: TRBD1 (5 bases). Trimming took off 3 bases at V and 7 bases at J, with 12 bases between the two ends. Germline CDR1 reads LNHDA; CDR2 reads SQIVND (reference sequence). This CDR3 is 13 amino acids long. The CDR3 loop reads CASSISRVIGYTF. For the CDR3, the DNA is TGTGCCAGTAGTATCTCCAGGGTAATTGGCTACACCTTC.

The chain couples TRBV2 to TRBJ1-5; the match to TRBD1 covers 7 bases. Germline assignment: CDR1 SNHLY and CDR2 FYNNEI. This CDR3 has 14 amino acids. The J segment lost 3 bases and the V segment lost 6 bases, leaving 5 bases of the junction unmatched. The CDR3 region is CASSGGQLNQPQHF. The CDR3, as DNA: TGTGCCAGCAGCGGGGGACAGCTCAATCAGCCCCAGCATTTT.

The V gene is TRBV18, the J gene TRBJ2-1; D possibly corresponds to TRBD2 (6 bases). The CDR3 length is 15 residues. In germline, CDR1 is KGHSH, CDR2 LQKENI. The ends were cut back, 4 bases at V and 4 bases at J, with 14 bases in the middle. CDR3 loop: CASSQEGSGYNEQFF. In nucleotides, the CDR3 is TGTGCCAGCTCACAAGAGGGAAGCGGGTACAATGAGCAGTTCTTC.

CDR3 residues: CASSLDSGAGELFF. As DNA, the CDR3 is TGTGCCAGCAGCTTAGATAGTGGAGCCGGGGAGCTGTTTTTT. The V and J genes are TRBV7-3 and TRBJ2-2; no firm D call. Trimming took off 2 bases at V and 6 bases at J, with 10 bases between the two ends. This CDR3 spans 14 amino acids. Per germline, CDR1 SGHTA and CDR2 FQGTGA.

The chain employs TRBV27 and TRBJ2-1, with TRBD2 matching over 7 bases. Per the germline V gene, CDR1 is MNHEY and CDR2 is SMNVEV (reference sequence). V lost 5 bases, J lost 1 base, and 5 bases stayed unmatched. This CDR3 region has 15 residues. CDR3 coding DNA: TGTGCCAGCAGTCGGGCGGGAGCGTCCTACAATGAGCAGTTCTTC. Its translation: CASSRAGASYNEQFF.

This chain uses TRBV4-2 with TRBJ2-1; 8 bases align to TRBD2. This CDR3 has 16 residues. Germline CDR1 reads LGHNA; CDR2 reads YNFKEQ. V shed 0 bases, J shed 0 bases, and the junction held 1 base outside the gene matches. CDR3 sequence: CASSQEGTSSYNEQFF. CDR3 DNA: TGTGCCAGCAGCCAAGAGGGGACTAGCTCCTACAATGAGCAGTTCTTC.

The chain combines TRBV4-2 with TRBJ1-1; 7 bases map to TRBD1. This CDR3 region has 17 residues. Germline V gives CDR1 LGHNA, CDR2 YNFKEQ. Trimming at V came to 4 bases and at J to 0 bases, leaving 11 bases not matched to a gene. CDR3 nucleotides: TGTGCCAGCAGCCCAAGAGACGGGACAGTAATGAACACTGAAGCTTTCTTT. It translates to CASSPRDGTVMNTEAFF.

The J gene is TRBJ1-2, the V gene TRBV7-8; 7 nucleotides match TRBD1. The CDR3 contains 18 residues. The V gene's germline CDR1 is SGHVS and CDR2 FQNEAQ. Trimming cost V 0 bases and J 6 bases; bases outside gene matches: 16. CDR3: CASSLALSRGRGVDGYTF. The CDR3 region has the DNA TGTGCCAGCAGCTTAGCGTTAAGTAGGGGGCGCGGGGTGGATGGCTACACCTTC.

The chain has TRBV5-4 and TRBJ2-5; 12 bases line up with TRBD2. This CDR3 comprises 16 residues. The germline CDR1 and CDR2 sequences are SGHNT and YYREEE (reference sequence). V lost 1 base, J lost 6 bases, and 7 bases stayed unmatched. CDR3 in amino acids: CASSLFLAGGTQTQYF. The CDR3 region has the DNA TGTGCCAGCAGCTTGTTTCTAGCGGGGGGGACGCAGACCCAGTACTTC.

The genes are TRBV2 and TRBJ1-6; D uncertain. The CDR3 is 11 amino acids. Germline CDR1 is SNHLY and CDR2 is FYNNEI. Trimming removed 5 bases at V and 8 bases at J, with 4 bases between. The CDR3 reads CASSRDSPLHF. DNA of the CDR3: TGTGCCAGCAGTAGAGATTCACCCCTCCACTTT.

CDR3 region: CASSRLAGLTDTQYF. The CDR3 DNA reads TGTGCCAGCAGCAGACTAGCGGGGCTCACAGATACGCAGTATTTT. The rearrangement links TRBV9 to TRBJ2-3; 11 bases line up with TRBD2. Unmatched junction bases numbered 3, after V lost 4 bases and J lost 2 bases. Germline loops: CDR1 SGDLS, CDR2 YYNGEE. The length of the CDR3 is 15 residues.

V usage is TRBV20-1 and J usage is TRBJ2-7, with 10 bases lining up with TRBD2. The CDR3 has 15 amino acids. J was trimmed by 1 base and V by 3 bases; bases with no gene match: 6. Germline-derived CDR1 and CDR2 are DFQATT and SNEGSKA (reference sequence). CDR3 DNA sequence: TGCAGTGCTAGTCCCACTAGCGGGGCTTCCTACGAGCAGTACTTC. Its protein product is CSASPTSGASYEQYF.

The chain uses TRBV18 and TRBJ1-1; D unresolved. V lost 1 base to trimming and J lost 1 base, with 7 bases between them. CDR1 is KGHSH and CDR2 is LQKENI in the germline V gene. The CDR3 has 14 residues. DNA of the CDR3: TGTGCCAGCTCACCACTGCCAGGGAACACTGAAGCTTTCTTT. Its translation: CASSPLPGNTEAFF.

The J gene is TRBJ2-1, the V gene TRBV27; 10 nucleotides align to TRBD2. The CDR3 runs 16 residues. Germline V gene data show CDR1 as MNHEY and CDR2 as SMNVEV (reference sequence). Trimming took 2 bases from V and 2 from J; bases not matched to a gene: 3. DNA for the CDR3: TGTGCCAGCAGTTTAGGAGCGGGAGGGGCCTACAATGAGCAGTTCTTC. This translates into CASSLGAGGAYNEQFF.

The chain employs TRBV5-1 and TRBJ1-2; D call uncertain. Germline V gene lookup returns CDR1 SGHRS and CDR2 YFSETQ. V lost 1 base and J 3 bases, leaving 13 bases between the germline ends. This CDR3 is 15 amino acids long. Here the CDR3 reads CASSLISGQYYGYTF. The CDR3 region has the DNA TGCGCCAGCAGCTTGATATCGGGCCAGTACTATGGCTACACCTTC.